The 8 T cell receptor beta chains below were found in one sample sequenced in a study of blood T cells in healthy people across ages. PCR was performed a second time for roughly 6 to 12 cycles using a sample-barcoded 5' primer and a J-beta primer mix. TCRdb independently ran MiXCR on the 5' RACE reads; one entry per CDR3 protein. The repertoire includes roughly 1.9 million distinct CDR3 sequences, 39% of them detected once, and 20% to 25% sits in the top ten. The material sequenced was blood. These receptors all come from a human donor in good health.

About this clonotype itself: One junction end disagrees with the germline gene, perhaps due to a read error. This chain connects TRBV9 to TRBJ2-1; D not resolved. Germline CDR1 is SGDLS and CDR2 is YYNGEE. The CDR3 has 15 residues. CDR3 sequence (DNA): TGTGCCAGCAGCCCCCTGGAAAGGTCCTGCAATGAGCAGTTCTTC. Translating it yields CASSPLERSCNEQFF.

This clonotype was counted at least ten times. The rearrangement uses TRBV7-2 and TRBJ2-3; 7 nucleotides align to TRBD2. V gave up 7 bases and J gave up 2 bases; unmatched junction bases: 6. CDR3 length: 14 amino acids. Germline values: CDR1 SGHTA, CDR2 FQGNSA. The CDR3 DNA reads as TGTGCCAGCACTTCGGGGGGTAACACAGATACGCAGTATTTT. Its protein is CASTSGGNTDTQYF.

The chain recombines TRBV20-1 with TRBJ2-3; D is possibly TRBD1 (6 bases). With 6 bases removed from V and 2 bases from J, the gap between germline ends came to 15 bases. CDR3 length: 14 residues. Germline values: CDR1 DFQATT, CDR2 SNEGSKA (reference sequence). In DNA form, the CDR3 reads TGCAGTGCAAAGACAGGTTACCTCACAGATACGCAGTATTTT. Its protein is CSAKTGYLTDTQYF.

The CDR3 DNA follows: TGCAGTGCCCGACGGCCGAATCAGCCCCAGCATTTT. Translation gives CSARRPNQPQHF. The chain links TRBV20-1 to TRBJ1-5; D gene unclear. Trimming cost V 6 bases and J 4 bases, with 10 bases left between them. This CDR3 contains 12 residues. The V gene's germline CDR1 is DFQATT and CDR2 SNEGSKA (reference sequence).

The genes are TRBV2 and TRBJ2-3; a weak D match, TRBD2 (5 bases). V lost 7 bases and J lost 0, with 14 bases in between. Germline CDR1 and CDR2: SNHLY and FYNNEI. CDR3 size: 15 residues. The DNA of the CDR3 is TGTGCCAGCAAAGCTCTCGGGGTGAGCACAGATACGCAGTATTTT. Its protein is CASKALGVSTDTQYF.

The genes are TRBV20-1 and TRBJ2-3; TRBD2 agrees at 8 bases. Germline CDR1 and CDR2: DFQATT and SNEGSKA (reference sequence). The V segment lost 0 bases and the J segment 9 bases; nucleotides outside the gene matches: 14. The CDR3 has 16 residues. CDR3 residues: CSARDHLWRGVKTQYF. CDR3 sequence (DNA): TGCAGTGCTAGAGATCACCTCTGGCGGGGGGTGAAGACGCAGTATTTT.

J is TRBJ2-3 and V is TRBV4-3, with D unresolved. This CDR3 region has 19 residues. Trimming shortened V by 2 bases and J by 0 bases, and 21 bases separated the two germline ends. Germline-derived CDR1 and CDR2 are LGHNA and YSLEER. CDR3 nucleotide sequence: TGCGCCAGCAGCCAAACTTCTGGTTACTCCAACTTTAGCACAGATACGCAGTATTTT. Encoded protein: CASSQTSGYSNFSTDTQYF.

The chain joins TRBV7-9 to TRBJ2-7; the D is unclear. This CDR3 is 14 amino acids long. Deletions cut 5 bases from V and 2 bases from J, with 13 bases between. Germline loops: CDR1 SEHNR, CDR2 FQNEAQ (reference sequence). The CDR3 nucleotides read TGTGCCAGCAGCCGAGTAGGCAGCGCCTACGAGCAGTACTTC. This codes for CASSRVGSAYEQYF.